The next 24 T cell receptor beta chains were all read from a single sample in a study of Tregs in tolerant kidney transplant recipients. Using immunoSEQ multiplex PCR, the repertoire was profiled, and TCRdb retains in-frame clones only, with some absent. There are roughly 250,000 clones in the sample; 80% to 85% occur only once, and less than 0.75% lies in the top ten. Specimen: CD4+ T cells from blood. Receptor source: a human donor in good health.

The rearrangement joins TRBV29-1 to TRBJ2-2, with 14 bases matching TRBD2. The V segment lost 6 bases and the J segment 0 bases; nucleotides outside the gene matches: 3. Germline CDR1 is SQVTM and CDR2 is ANQGSEA. The CDR3 sequence is 16 residues long. The CDR3 DNA reads TGCAGCGTGGGACTAGCGGGAGTATCGAACACCGGGGAGCTGTTTTTT. Residues: CSVGLAGVSNTGELFF.

This clone was recorded a few times. V usage is TRBV7-2 and J usage is TRBJ2-7; TRBD2 aligns across 8 bases. The junction had 14 bases not matched to a gene; V was cut back by 10 bases and J by 3 bases. The germline gives CDR1 SGHTA, CDR2 FQGNSA. CDR3 length: 15 amino acids. In DNA, the CDR3 is TGTGCCACCATGATTTTAGCGGGACCCTACTACGAGCAGTACTTC. This codes for CATMILAGPYYEQYF.

This chain joins TRBV18 and TRBJ1-2; 9 positions match TRBD1. CDR3 length: 15 amino acids. Germline loops: CDR1 KGHSH, CDR2 LQKENI. Trimming took 0 bases from V and 5 from J; bases not matched to a gene: 4. CDR3 protein: CASSPPDRGGYGYTF. Here the CDR3 DNA reads TGTGCCAGCTCACCACCGGACAGGGGTGGGTATGGCTACACCTTC.

The chain combines TRBV6-1 with TRBJ2-1; TRBD2 matches at 11 bases. Trimming cost V 7 bases and J 4 bases; bases outside gene matches: 3. The CDR3 has 14 residues. CDR1 MNHNS and CDR2 SASEGT come from the germline V gene. The CDR3 DNA is TGTGCCAGCAATAGACTAGCGGGGTACAATGAGCAGTTCTTC. Protein: CASNRLAGYNEQFF.

This rearrangement joins TRBV11-2 to TRBJ1-3, with D unresolved. The length of the CDR3 is 14 residues. Between the trimmed V and J ends, which lost 0 bases and 4 bases, there was a span of 7 bases. From germline, CDR1 is SGHAT and CDR2 FQNNGV. CDR3 protein: CASSLDPGGNTIYF. CDR3 bases: TGTGCCAGCAGCTTAGATCCTGGGGGAAACACCATATATTTT.

The gene calls are TRBV21-1 and TRBJ2-2; the table names TRBD1, a call not compared with the DNA. TRBV21-1 is flagged as a pseudogene. The CDR3 consists of 15 residues. The CDR3 DNA sequence: TGTGCCAGCAGCAAAGGGGCCGCCAACACCGGGGAGCTGTTTTTT. Amino acid sequence: CASSKGAANTGELFF.

Concerning this clone: The identical CDR3 is also encoded by other nucleotide sequences in the sample. J is TRBJ1-1 and V is TRBV27, with 9 bases matching TRBD1. There are 14 residues in the CDR3. The V gene end was trimmed by 4 bases and the J gene end by 4 bases; junction bases not matched to a gene: 4. Germline V gives CDR1 MNHEY, CDR2 SMNVEV (reference sequence). This chain's CDR3 is CASSWDREVTEAFF. In nucleotides, the CDR3 is TGTGCCAGCAGTTGGGACAGGGAAGTCACTGAAGCTTTCTTT.

The V and J genes are TRBV5-1 and TRBJ2-5; 10 bases align to TRBD2. After removal of 4 bases from V and 4 bases from J, the junction contained 7 bases not matched to a gene. Germline-derived CDR1 and CDR2 are SGHRS and YFSETQ. The CDR3 consists of 15 residues. CDR3 sequence: CASSISGTSVETQYF. The CDR3 nucleotides are TGCGCCAGCAGCATCTCCGGGACTAGCGTAGAGACCCAGTACTTC.

The genes are TRBV7-2 and TRBJ2-3; D is ambiguous. CDR3 length: 13 amino acids. Germline V gene sequence: CDR1 SGHTA, CDR2 FQGNSA. V was trimmed by 5 bases and J by 6 bases, leaving 12 bases between them. CDR3 residues: CASSGWSRDTQYF. The CDR3 bases are TGTGCCAGCAGCGGGTGGTCGAGGGATACGCAGTATTTT. The entire variable domain, with the rest obtained from reference TRBV7-2 and TRBJ2-3, is as follows: GAGVSQSPSNKVTEKGKDVELRCDPISGHTALYWYRQSLGQGLEFLIYFQGNSAPDKSGLPSDRFSAERTGGSVSTLTIQRTQQEDSAVYLCASSGWSRDTQYFGPGTRLTVL.

This clone has a single count. J is TRBJ2-2 and V is TRBV11-3; D not resolved. CDR1 is SGHNT, CDR2 YENEEA, per germline. The CDR3 covers 14 residues. Trimming left V 4 bases short and J 3 bases short, with 9 bases between. The CDR3 loop reads CASSSQRDTGELFF. CDR3 sequence (DNA): TGTGCCAGCAGCTCCCAGAGAGACACCGGGGAGCTGTTTTTT.

The chain couples TRBV6-6 to TRBJ2-1; D not certain. V was clipped by 2 bases and J by 4 bases, with 6 bases between them. The CDR3 spans 13 residues. The germline CDR1 and CDR2 sequences are MNHNY and SVGAGI (reference sequence). This chain's CDR3 is CASSYKAYNEQFF. CDR3 DNA: TGTGCCAGCAGTTACAAGGCATACAATGAGCAGTTCTTC.

This clone was found once. The chain uses TRBV19 and TRBJ2-5; TRBD2 matches 8 bases. V trimming: 2 bases; J trimming: 1 base; junction bases outside the gene matches: 3. CDR3 length: 15 residues. Germline CDR1 and CDR2: LNHDA and SQIVND (reference sequence). Here the CDR3 reads CASSISGSGQETQYF. The CDR3 nucleotides read TGTGCCAGTAGTATAAGCGGGAGCGGCCAAGAGACCCAGTACTTC.

This clone was counted once. The chain has TRBV18 and TRBJ1-2; 11 bases align to TRBD1. V trimming: 3 bases; J trimming: 1 base; junction bases outside the gene matches: 13. The CDR3 contains 19 residues. The germline V gene encodes CDR1 KGHSH and CDR2 LQKENI. The CDR3 reads CASSPRTGGLTTFNYGYTF. The CDR3 DNA sequence: TGTGCCAGCTCACCCAGGACAGGGGGCCTAACAACGTTTAACTATGGCTACACCTTC.

The chain employs TRBV9 and TRBJ1-4; D might be TRBD1 (6 bases). Trimming took off 1 base at V and 6 bases at J, with 10 bases between the two ends. CDR3 length equals 14 residues. From germline, CDR1 is SGDLS and CDR2 YYNGEE. The CDR3 sequence is CASSVSGADEKLFF. Here the CDR3 DNA reads TGTGCCAGCAGCGTATCAGGGGCCGATGAAAAACTGTTTTTT. The complete variable domain, with remaining parts taken from reference TRBV9 and TRBJ1-4, reads DSGVTQTPKHLITATGQRVTLRCSPRSGDLSVYWYQQSLDQGLQFLIQYYNGEERAKGNILERFSAQQFPDLHSELNLSSLELGDSALYFCASSVSGADEKLFFGSGTQLSVL.

The J gene is TRBJ2-7, the V gene TRBV19; D gene unclear. The CDR3 loop spans 11 amino acids. With 5 bases removed from V and 3 bases from J, the gap between germline ends came to 5 bases. CDR1 LNHDA and CDR2 SQIVND come from the germline V gene (reference sequence). The CDR3 loop reads CASSRNYEQYF. The CDR3 DNA is TGTGCCAGTAGTCGGAACTACGAGCAGTACTTC.

V and J are TRBV6-6 and TRBJ1-1; D is ambiguous. Germline V CDR1 and CDR2: MNHNY, SVGAGI (reference sequence). V lost 6 bases to trimming and J lost 4 bases, with 6 bases between them. The CDR3 has 11 residues. Here the CDR3 DNA reads TGTGCCAGCAGAACCCGCACTGAAGCTTTCTTT. Translation: CASRTRTEAFF.

This clone was detected a few times. The CDR3 DNA sequence: TGTGCCAGCAGCTCCTCGGCCTCTGGGGCCAACGTCCTGACTTTC. Encoded protein: CASSSSASGANVLTF. V gene TRBV7-9 combines with J gene TRBJ2-6; no firm D call. CDR1 SEHNR and CDR2 FQNEAQ come from the germline V gene (reference sequence). Trimming took 4 bases from V and 0 from J, leaving 7 bases between them. This CDR3 is 15 amino acids long.

The chain joins TRBV6-1 to TRBJ2-3, with TRBD1 matching over 8 bases. The V segment lost 5 bases and the J segment 5 bases; nucleotides outside the gene matches: 3. CDR3 length: 13 residues. Germline V gene sequence: CDR1 MNHNS, CDR2 SASEGT. The CDR3 spells CASSQGAGDTQYF. CDR3 coding DNA: TGTGCCAGCAGTCAGGGGGCGGGAGATACGCAGTATTTT.

The chain uses TRBV11-2 and TRBJ1-5; TRBD1 agrees at 7 bases. Germline V gene data show CDR1 as SGHAT and CDR2 as FQNNGV. V shed 2 bases, J shed 4 bases, and the junction held 2 bases outside the gene matches. This CDR3 is 14 amino acids long. The CDR3 is CASSLSDRNQPQHF. The CDR3 DNA is TGTGCCAGCAGCTTATCGGACAGGAATCAGCCCCAGCATTTT.

The rearrangement links TRBV4-1 to TRBJ1-2; D is undetermined. The CDR3 totals 15 residues. Germline CDR1 is MGHRA and CDR2 is YSYEKL. Trimming left V 2 bases short and J 8 bases short, with 18 bases between. CDR3 nucleotides: TGCGCCAGCAGCCAACCGATACGGGGTAATAGGGGCTACACCTTC. It is translated as CASSQPIRGNRGYTF.

The CDR3 DNA follows: TGTGCCTGGAGTGGGAGCCTGGTAGGAGACATTCAGTACTTC. Protein sequence: CAWSGSLVGDIQYF. The chain employs TRBV30 and TRBJ2-4; D not certain. The germline gives CDR1 GTSNPN, CDR2 SVGIG (reference sequence). V was clipped by 1 base and J by 8 bases, with 15 bases between them. CDR3 size: 14 residues.

V and J are TRBV19 and TRBJ1-1, with TRBD1 identical over 8 bases. V trimming: 4 bases; J trimming: 1 base; junction bases outside the gene matches: 2. This CDR3 spans 14 amino acids. Germline V gene lookup returns CDR1 LNHDA and CDR2 SQIVND (reference sequence). The CDR3 here is CASSSTGGNTEAFF. In DNA form, the CDR3 reads TGTGCCAGTAGTAGCACAGGGGGGAACACTGAAGCTTTCTTT. The whole variable domain, remainder taken from reference TRBV19 and TRBJ1-1, is DGGITQSPKYLFRKEGQNVTLSCEQNLNHDAMYWYRQDPGQGLRLIYYSQIVNDFQKGDIAEGYSVSREKKESFPLTVTSAQKNPTAFYLCASSSTGGNTEAFFGQGTRLTVV.

The chain carries TRBV6-6 and TRBJ2-3; the D gene is possibly TRBD2 (5 bases). CDR1 MNHNY and CDR2 SVGAGI come from the germline V gene (reference sequence). V was shortened by 0 bases and J by 5 bases, with 9 bases between the two germline ends. The length of the CDR3 is 14 residues. In nucleotides, the CDR3 is TGTGCCAGCAGTTACTCGATTGGGAGAGATACGCAGTATTTT. Its translation: CASSYSIGRDTQYF.

The CDR3 bases are TGTGCCAGCAGCCGAACTGGGACCATCAATGAGCAGTTCTTC. Protein sequence: CASSRTGTINEQFF. The rearrangement joins TRBV7-8 to TRBJ2-1, with D possibly being TRBD1 or TRBD2 (5 bases each). Germline CDR1 SGHVS, CDR2 FQNEAQ. V lost 5 bases and J 6 bases, leaving 14 bases between the germline ends. The CDR3 is made up of 14 amino acids.